These 5 T cell receptor beta chains share one sample of origin, sequenced in a study of a mutant IDH1 vaccine in newly diagnosed glioma. Data came from immunoSEQ multiplex PCR; TCRdb stores just in-frame clones and leaves some out. Of about 92,000 clones listed, roughly 85% are singletons. Regarding time point: baseline, week 1 (first vaccination visit). Indicated treatment: pre-vaccination baseline after standard-of-care therapy. This material consisted of PBMCs, taken from a glioma patient treated with radiotherapy, temozolomide or both. The source is a woman aged 45-59 years with glioma.

The V call is TRBV28, the J call TRBJ2-7; 8 nucleotides match TRBD2. This CDR3 has 13 residues. In germline, CDR1 is MDHEN, CDR2 SYDVKM. The junction had 3 bases not matched to a gene; V was cut back by 4 bases and J by 4 bases. CDR3 nucleotide sequence: TGTGCCAGCAGTTGGGTAGCGGGGTACGAGCAGTACTTC. Protein sequence: CASSWVAGYEQYF.

V and J are TRBV7-9 and TRBJ2-7, with a possible D match to TRBD1 (6 bases). The CDR3 runs 13 residues. CDR1 is SEHNR and CDR2 is FQNEAQ in the germline V gene (reference sequence). V lost 5 bases and J 2 bases, leaving 10 bases between the germline ends. As DNA, the CDR3 is TGTGCCAGCAGCAGACAGGATCCCTACGAGCAGTACTTC. It specifies CASSRQDPYEQYF.

This sequence joins TRBV29-1 and TRBJ2-5; D unresolved. The DNA matches TRBJ2-7 better at its end, which makes the J call doubtful. The CDR3 contains 12 residues. From germline, CDR1 is SQVTM and CDR2 ANQGSEA. In DNA form, the CDR3 reads TGCAGCGTTGAAGATCGTAACTTCGAGCAGTACTTC. This sequence encodes CSVEDRNFEQYF.

Comments on this clone: Other DNA sequences in the sample encode the same CDR3. This chain links TRBV18 with TRBJ1-5; 7 bases align to TRBD1. J gave up 0 bases and V 5 bases, and 4 bases lay outside the gene matches. This CDR3 has 15 amino acids. Germline CDR1 is KGHSH and CDR2 is LQKENI. Here the CDR3 reads CASSSGTDSNQPQHF. The DNA for the CDR3 is TGTGCCAGCTCATCCGGGACAGATAGCAATCAGCCCCAGCATTTT. The full variable domain, with the rest looked up from reference TRBV18 and TRBJ1-5, is NAGVMQNPRHLVRRRGQEARLRCSPMKGHSHVYWYRQLPEEGLKFMVYLQKENIIDESGMPKERFSAEFPKEGPSILRIQQVVRGDSAAYFCASSSGTDSNQPQHFGDGTRLSIL.

The chain has TRBV6-1 and TRBJ2-3, with no clear D. From germline, CDR1 is MNHNS and CDR2 SASEGT. V lost 3 bases and J 9 bases, leaving 10 bases between the germline ends. CDR3 length: 12 amino acids. The CDR3: CASSDPARTQYF. The CDR3 DNA reads as TGTGCCAGCAGTGATCCGGCACGAACGCAGTATTTT.